These 9 T cell receptor beta chains share one sample of origin, sequenced in a study of T cell changes during pregnancy in multiple sclerosis. Sequenced by immunoSEQ multiplex PCR; TCRdb stores in-frame clones only, minus some. This table holds some 120,000 clones, approximately 96% found once. The specimen comprised peripheral blood, sampled after pregnancy. The receptors stem from a female donor with multiple sclerosis, enrolled in a pregnancy study.

J is TRBJ1-2 and V is TRBV9; 10 bases match TRBD1. The V and J ends lost 4 bases and 4 bases, in that order; junction bases with no gene match: 13. Germline CDR1 and CDR2: SGDLS and YYNGEE. CDR3 length: 17 residues. The CDR3 bases are TGTGCCAGCAGCCCCCGGACAGGGGGGCCCGTTCGCTATGGCTACACCTTC. Protein product: CASSPRTGGPVRYGYTF.

The chain couples TRBV27 to TRBJ1-1; 10 nucleotides align to TRBD1. V dropped 3 bases and J dropped 5; count of bases not matched to a gene: 3. The CDR3 has 14 amino acids. Germline V gene lookup returns CDR1 MNHEY and CDR2 SMNVEV (reference sequence). CDR3: CASSLGDRGTEAFF. CDR3 sequence (DNA): TGTGCCAGCAGTTTGGGGGACAGGGGAACTGAAGCTTTCTTT.

The rearrangement joins TRBV6-6 to TRBJ2-1; D gene unclear. The germline V and J ends were trimmed by 5 bases and 5 bases, with 19 bases remaining between them. The CDR3 spans 16 residues. Germline CDR1 reads MNHNY; CDR2 reads SVGAGI (reference sequence). The CDR3 sequence: CASSPLMAELDNEQFF. The CDR3 bases are TGTGCCAGCAGTCCCCTCATGGCGGAACTGGACAATGAGCAGTTCTTC.

The chain uses TRBV27 and TRBJ2-3; 15 bases map to TRBD2. CDR1 and CDR2 from the germline V gene are MNHEY and SMNVEV (reference sequence). J gave up 4 bases and V 4 bases, and 3 bases lay outside the gene matches. CDR3 length equals 16 residues. The CDR3 region is CASSSGTSGRSDTQYF. The CDR3 bases are TGTGCCAGCAGTTCAGGGACTAGCGGGAGGTCAGATACGCAGTATTTT.

The V gene is TRBV6-6, the J gene TRBJ2-2; perhaps TRBD2 as D (6 bases). The germline V gene encodes CDR1 MNHNY and CDR2 SVGAGI (reference sequence). The V gene lost 10 bases and the J gene lost 1 base, with 13 bases spanning the gap. This CDR3 has 14 residues. The CDR3 is CATRLEGNTGELFF. CDR3 bases: TGTGCCACCAGACTAGAAGGGAACACCGGGGAGCTGTTTTTT.

This chain links TRBV6-5 with TRBJ2-1; D remains unclear. The CDR3 is 14 residues long. Trimming took off 7 bases at V and 1 base at J, with 11 bases between the two ends. In germline, CDR1 is MNHEY, CDR2 SVGAGI. As DNA, the CDR3 is TGTGCCAGCAAGGAGCGAACATCCTACAATGAGCAGTTCTTC. Its translation: CASKERTSYNEQFF.

The CDR3 bases are TGTGCCAGCAGGACCATAGCGGGAGTCGAGCAGTACTTC. Translating gives CASRTIAGVEQYF. This chain connects TRBV28 to TRBJ2-7; 9 nucleotides line up with TRBD2. Trimming at V came to 6 bases and at J to 6 bases, leaving 6 bases not matched to a gene. The CDR3 runs to 13 residues. Germline V CDR1 and CDR2: MDHEN, SYDVKM.

The chain employs TRBV2 and TRBJ1-3, with D possibly matching TRBD1 (6 bases). Deletions cut 6 bases from V and 0 bases from J, with 9 bases between. The CDR3 loop spans 14 amino acids. The germline gives CDR1 SNHLY, CDR2 FYNNEI. The CDR3 DNA follows: TGTGCCAGCAGGGGGGGGCACTCTGGAAACACCATATATTTT. This codes for CASRGGHSGNTIYF.

The chain links TRBV10-1 to TRBJ2-1; 7 nucleotides match TRBD2. Germline V gene sequence: CDR1 WNHNN, CDR2 SYGVQD (reference sequence). The CDR3 is 16 amino acids. V lost 8 bases to trimming and J lost 0 bases; unmatched junction nucleotides: 10. The CDR3 spells CASFPREESSYNEQFF. In DNA, the CDR3 is TGCGCCAGCTTCCCCCGGGAGGAAAGCTCCTACAATGAGCAGTTCTTC.